These 3 T cell receptor beta chains share one sample of origin, sequenced in a study of persistence of HIV-infected CD4 T cells. Lysates of CMV-infected fibroblasts at about 10 ug/mL stimulated these cells. Memory cells lacking CD40L and CD69 with high CD45RO were sorted. Sequencing used immunoSEQ version 4 in survey mode. Assay used: immunoSEQ multiplex PCR; TCRdb lists only in-frame clones, some missing. The table includes 25,000 to 35,000 clones, roughly 82% detected once. Their recognized antigens are unknown. The sequences come from CD4+ T cells sorted from PBMCs after roughly 17-hour stimulation, collected from a patient who received antiretroviral therapy. These receptors all stem from an adult man with HIV who was CMV-seropositive.

The rearrangement links TRBV15 to TRBJ1-1, with 8 bases fitting TRBD1. With 2 bases clipped from V and 4 bases from J, the junction kept 6 bases outside the gene matches. Germline-derived CDR1 and CDR2 are LNHNV and YYDKDF (reference sequence). This CDR3 comprises 15 residues. CDR3 coding DNA: TGTGCCACCAGCAGATCGACGGGGACAGGCACTGAAGCTTTCTTT. It encodes CATSRSTGTGTEAFF.

CDR3 amino acids: CASSLAGTGGRSPLHF. DNA for the CDR3: TGTGCCAGCAGCTTAGCCGGGACAGGGGGTCGGTCACCCCTCCACTTT. The V and J genes are TRBV7-9 and TRBJ1-6; 11 bases are a match to TRBD1. V lost 0 bases to trimming and J lost 10 bases; unmatched junction nucleotides: 5. CDR1 is SEHNR, CDR2 FQNEAQ, per germline (reference sequence). The CDR3 is made up of 16 amino acids.

This clone was found a few times. The rearrangement links TRBV7-2 to TRBJ1-5, with no clear D. V was clipped by 2 bases and J by 4 bases, with 12 bases between them. CDR3 length equals 15 residues. The germline gives CDR1 SGHTA, CDR2 FQGNSA. The chain's CDR3 is CASSLRYGANQPQHF. The CDR3 DNA sequence: TGTGCCAGCAGCTTAAGATACGGAGCAAATCAGCCCCAGCATTTT. The complete variable domain, with remaining parts taken from reference TRBV7-2 and TRBJ1-5, reads GAGVSQSPSNKVTEKGKDVELRCDPISGHTALYWYRQSLGQGLEFLIYFQGNSAPDKSGLPSDRFSAERTGGSVSTLTIQRTQQEDSAVYLCASSLRYGANQPQHFGDGTRLSIL.